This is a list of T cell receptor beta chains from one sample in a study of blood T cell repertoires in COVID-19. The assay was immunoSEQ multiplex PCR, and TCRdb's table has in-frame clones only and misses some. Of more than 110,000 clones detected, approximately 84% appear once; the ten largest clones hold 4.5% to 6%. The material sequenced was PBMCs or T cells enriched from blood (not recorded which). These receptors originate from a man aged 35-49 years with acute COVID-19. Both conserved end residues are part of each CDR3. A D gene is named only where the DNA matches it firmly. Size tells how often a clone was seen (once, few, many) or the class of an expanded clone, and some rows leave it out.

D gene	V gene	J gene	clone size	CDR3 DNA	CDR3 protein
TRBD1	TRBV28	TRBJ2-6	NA	TGTGCCAGCAGTGTAAGGGGGACAGGCATTTACGGGGCCAACGTCCTGACTTTC	CASSVRGTGIYGANVLTF
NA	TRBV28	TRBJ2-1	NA	TGTGCCAGCAGTTTATTACGGGGGTTAGGTGAGCAGTTCTTC	CASSLLRGLGEQFF
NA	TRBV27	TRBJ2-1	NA	TGTGCCAGCAGTATTAGCGCGGTCAATGAGCAGTTCTTC	CASSISAVNEQFF
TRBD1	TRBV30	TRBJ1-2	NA	TGTGCCTGGAGTGTAAGGAGACAGGGGGCGAATGGCTACACCTTC	CAWSVRRQGANGYTF
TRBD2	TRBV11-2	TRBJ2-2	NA	TGTGCCAGCACCTTGGGGAGGGCGGGGAGCACCGGGGAGCTGTTTTTT	CASTLGRAGSTGELFF
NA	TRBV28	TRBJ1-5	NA	TGTGCCAGCAGTTCACCGGGACACGTTGGGCCCCAGCATTTT	CASSSPGHVGPQHF
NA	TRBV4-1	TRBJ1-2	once	TGCGCCAGCAGCCCCACCCCGGGGATGGGCTATGGCTACACCTTC	CASSPTPGMGYGYTF
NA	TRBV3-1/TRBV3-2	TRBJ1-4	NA	TGTGCCAGCAGCCAAGATGGGGCACCCACCGTTGAAAAACTGTTTTTT	CASSQDGAPTVEKLFF
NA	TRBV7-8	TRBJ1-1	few	TGTGCCAGCAGTTCCCTCAGGGGAATGAACACTGAAGCTTTCTTT	CASSSLRGMNTEAFF
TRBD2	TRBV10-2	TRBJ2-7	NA	TGCGCCAGCGGCCCGACTAGCGCCTCCTACGAGCAGTACTTC	CASGPTSASYEQYF
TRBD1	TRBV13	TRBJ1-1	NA	TGTGCCAGCAGCGCCCCGGCTCGGGACAGGGGATTTAACACTGAAGCTTTCTTT	CASSAPARDRGFNTEAFF
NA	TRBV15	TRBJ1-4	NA	TGTGCCACCAGCAGAGATCGGGCAACTAATGAAAAACTGTTTTTT	CATSRDRATNEKLFF
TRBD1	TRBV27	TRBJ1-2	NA	TGTGCCAGCAGTCGGGACAGTGCTAACTATGGCTACACCTTC	CASSRDSANYGYTF
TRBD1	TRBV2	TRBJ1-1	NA	TGTGCCAGCAGGGACAGGGTGAACACTGAAGCTTTCTTT	CASRDRVNTEAFF
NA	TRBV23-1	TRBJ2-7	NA	TGCGCCAGCAGTCTCCAGGCCCAAGGTTTCACAGGCTTCGACGAGCAGTACTTC	CASSLQAQGFTGFDEQYF
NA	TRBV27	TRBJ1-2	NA	TGTGCCAGCAGTTTAGACAGGAACTATGGCTACACCTTC	CASSLDRNYGYTF
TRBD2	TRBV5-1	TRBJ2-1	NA	TGCGCCAGCAGCTTGGATTTCGAGCGGGGGGGCCGGCAGTTCTTC	CASSLDFERGGRQFF
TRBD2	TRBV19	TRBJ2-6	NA	TGTGCCAGTAAACCGGGGGGCTCTGGGGCCAACGTCCTGACTTTC	CASKPGGSGANVLTF
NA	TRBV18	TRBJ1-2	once	TGTGCCAGCCATCGGACAGAGGACTATGGCTACACCTTC	CASHRTEDYGYTF
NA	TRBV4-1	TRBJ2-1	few	TGCGCCAGCAGCCTATATGACAGGAGCTCCTACAATGAGCAGTTCTTC	CASSLYDRSSYNEQFF
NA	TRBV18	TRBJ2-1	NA	TGTGCCAGCTCACCCCTCCGGGACTCCTACAATGAGCAGTTCTTC	CASSPLRDSYNEQFF
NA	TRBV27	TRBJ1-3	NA	TGTGCCAGCAGTTTAATGGCAGGAAACACCATATATTTT	CASSLMAGNTIYF